Sequencing of this TCR beta chain was carried out in a study of OX40 agonist ivuxolimab in advanced cancers. Per germline, CDR1 MNHEY and CDR2 SVGAGI. The trim removed 6 bases at V and 6 bases at J, leaving 6 bases unmatched. This CDR3 spans 14 amino acids. TCRdb keeps only in-frame clones here, not all; method: immunoSEQ multiplex PCR. The sample has about 60,000 clones; approximately 86% are singletons. This clonotype originated in an adult with an advanced solid tumor such as melanoma, head and neck, liver or kidney cancer. J is TRBJ1-5 and V is TRBV6-5, with 9 nucleotides matching TRBD1. Sequencing used CD4+ or CD8+ T cells sorted from blood, obtained in a trial of the OX40 agonist ivuxolimab. CDR3 region: CASSRDRDTQPQHF. The CDR3 bases are TGTGCCAGCAGCCGGGACAGGGACACTCAGCCCCAGCATTTT.